This section outlines one TCR beta chain sequence together with its context. Its target antigen remains unknown. Base qualities were left out, and no much larger clone turns up one base away. These data come from a study of CD8+ T cells in alopecia areata listed by TCRdb under 2018. For the wider study: The treated patients, all with moderate-to-severe alopecia areata, were enrolled in an open-label pilot trial of oral tofacitinib given at 5 to 10 mg twice daily. Patients stayed on tofacitinib for 6 to 18 months and then had 6 months of follow-up off drug so that delayed response and recurrence could be assessed. For the treated patients, the SALT score, which quantifies what percentage of scalp surface area is affected, served as the measure of disease severity. The study used high-throughput TCRbeta sequencing to examine T cell clonal expansion in alopecia areata, in both the C3H/HeJ mouse model and human patients. Human TCRbeta sequencing covered scalp tissue and sorted CD4+ and CD8+ peripheral blood T cells from patchy and totalis/universalis alopecia areata patients and healthy controls. Biopsies were taken from tofacitinib-treated patients at baseline and at 4 and 24 weeks of treatment, and a later scalp biopsy was taken in several of the tofacitinib-treated patients. Scalp clonality was compared across normal scalp (n=4), patchy alopecia areata scalp (n=8), and alopecia totalis/universalis scalp (n=8). RNA was extracted with the PAXgene miRNA kit for fixed scalp, the miRNeasy kit for PBMCs, and the RNeasy kit for mouse skin. TCRbeta CDR3 regions were amplified by immunoSEQ multiplex PCR with 35 Vbeta forward and 13 Jbeta reverse primers. Overall results and qualifications from the work: Compared with normal scalp, lesional scalp had higher clonality and more expanded CD8+ clones, particularly in alopecia totalis/universalis, a pattern that suggests antigenic drive. During tofacitinib treatment, many expanded lesional clones remained in scalp and blood, and this persistence may partly explain relapse after treatment is stopped. Shared TCR sequences between patients were less evident than in mice, which may be partly attributable to HLA diversity in the patient population. Scalp TCR repertoire analysis is complicated because resident alphabeta T cells in normal human skin are also sequenced, whereas mouse skin is dominated by gammadelta T cells. Scalp clonality and the number of expanded CD8+ clones among the top 100 scalp clones were significantly decreased by tofacitinib. The treated cohort was small, with a single nonresponder, so links between baseline CD8+ expansion and response need larger studies.

The time point label, as the study defines it: less than five weeks on oral tofacitinib. In light of the paper, this sample's treatment or condition label describes: oral pan-JAK inhibitor, 5-10 mg twice daily. Lesional scalp punch biopsies and peripheral blood were obtained from alopecia areata patients. PBMCs were isolated by density centrifugation and stained for CD3, CD4 and CD8, after which CD4+ and CD8+ T cells were sorted on a FACSAria. Library prep was done by the immunoSEQ multiplex PCR assay. RNA was extracted from all samples and reverse transcribed into cDNA, which served as template for TCR sequencing. First-strand cDNA was synthesized with SuperScript III using a 2:1 mix of oligo-dT and random hexamers. A synthetic immune receptor repertoire was used to measure amplification bias, and any remaining bias was corrected computationally. The paper's data handling went like this. Raw reads were preprocessed to remove errors, and CDR3 was defined according to IMGT conventions as the region from the conserved cysteine to phenylalanine. Clonality was computed by normalizing Shannon entropy by log2 of the number of productive unique TCRs and subtracting the result from 1. Whether scalp clones were CD4 or CD8 was inferred by matching scalp TCRbeta sequences against CD4 and CD8 repertoires sorted from blood. The source is immuneACCESS, and TCRdb retained only in-frame sequences with V and J called. Part of the clones is not carried over; for the studies checked, unresolved V genes explain less than half of this, and the remainder is unexplained. V and J calls and clone size are as listed in that table; D and trimming were resolved from the DNA. The sample has around 70,000 clones on record, around 29% of them singletons. The ten largest account for more than 12% of the sample.

This clonotype was obtained from a human donor with alopecia areata. The sample consisted of CD8+ T cells sorted from blood, taken at week 4, from a patient treated with tofacitinib.

The nucleotides are TGTGCCAGCAGCTTTACCGGTGAGCAGTTCTTC. Translation gives CASSFTGEQFF. The V gene is TRBV7-9 and the J gene is TRBJ2-1; the D gene identity is not certain. Deletion took 3 bases off V and 9 bases off J, with a span of 6 bases between the germline ends. Including the terminal cysteine and phenylalanine, the CDR3 comprises 11 residues. The sequence is cut down to CDR3 DNA, 33 bases in frame from base 1. The germline V gene (reference sequence) sets CDR1 to SEHNR and CDR2 to FQNEAQ.